This paragraph covers one TCR beta chain sequence. The entry originates in a study of T cells in tuberculosis. Study-wide context: Sequenced TCRs come from CD1B-GMM tetramer-binding T cells.

The CDR3 contains 15 residues. The V segment lost 0 bases and the J segment 5 bases; nucleotides outside the gene matches: 7. The germline V gene encodes CDR1 GTSNPN and CDR2 SVGIG (reference sequence). TCRdb's copy holds only in-frame clones and misses some; the assay was immunoSEQ multiplex PCR. In the table there are about 58,000 clones, nearly 90% of which are singletons. After thawing and overnight rest, PBMC were stained with GMM-loaded CD1B tetramer, viability dye and anti-CD3 for sorting. CD1B tetramers were loaded with Rhodococcus equi-derived C32 glucose monomycolate. Before cryopreservation, the sorted PBMC lost their CD14-expressing monocytes. About 100,000 tetramer-negative cells were sorted from each donor.

This chain links TRBV30 with TRBJ2-7, with TRBD1 identical over 10 bases. The sequence came from an adult woman with latent tuberculosis. Sequencing used CD1b-GMM tetramer-negative cells sorted from PBMCs. The CDR3 nucleotides read TGTGCCTGGAGTGTTAACCCGGGACAGGGGCACGAGCAGTACTTC. Translated, it gives CAWSVNPGQGHEQYF. The full variable domain, completed using reference TRBV30 and TRBJ2-7, is SQTIHQWPATLVQPVGSPLSLECTVEGTSNPNLYWYRQAAGRGLQLLFYSVGIGQISSEVPQNLSASRPQDRQFILSSKKLLLSDSGFYLCAWSVNPGQGHEQYFGPGTRLTVT.